Listed below are T cell receptor beta chains from one sample, sequenced in a study of control samples from healthy donors and cancer patients. The protocol was immunoSEQ multiplex PCR, while the TCRdb copy is restricted to in-frame clones and leaves out a portion. The sample carries some 120,000 clones, about 90% recorded once. Material for sequencing was blood. These receptors were obtained from a man in his sixties in good health. The CDR3 runs from the conserved cysteine through the conserved F or W. A D gene is named only where the DNA matches it firmly. Size is omitted from some rows. Given values are once, few, many or a class for expanded clones.

>.|.|TRBV3-1/TRBV3-2|TRBJ2-1
CASSQAVENEQFF
TGTGCCAGCAGCCAAGCGGTAGAGAATGAGCAGTTCTTC
>.|TRBD1|TRBV18|TRBJ1-2
CASSPRGQGYGYTF
TGTGCCAGCTCACCGAGGGGGCAGGGCTATGGCTACACCTTC
>.|.|TRBV2|TRBJ1-1
CASSWTTNTEAFF
TGTGCCAGCAGTTGGACCACCAACACTGAAGCTTTCTTT
>.|.|TRBV6-5|TRBJ1-6
CASREGRGSPLHF
TGTGCCAGCAGGGAGGGGAGGGGTTCACCCCTCCACTTT
>once|TRBD1|TRBV7-8|TRBJ1-2
CASSLATGVGTF
TGTGCCAGCAGCTTAGCGACAGGGGTGGGGACCTTC
>few|TRBD1|TRBV11-3|TRBJ2-1
CASSLEGVRGQSEQFF
TGTGCCAGCAGCTTAGAGGGGGTCAGGGGGCAAAGTGAGCAGTTCTTC
>.|TRBD1|TRBV19|TRBJ2-2
CASRPGQGTGELFF
TGTGCCAGTAGGCCGGGACAGGGGACCGGGGAGCTGTTTTTT
>.|TRBD1|TRBV5-4|TRBJ2-7
CASRDSGTGPYEQYF
TGTGCCAGCAGGGATTCCGGGACAGGGCCCTACGAGCAGTACTTC
>.|TRBD1|TRBV24-1|TRBJ2-5
CATSDARQGKETQYF
TGTGCCACCAGTGATGCCCGACAGGGAAAAGAGACCCAGTACTTC
>.|.|TRBV19|TRBJ1-1
CASSIRDGTGIFENTEAFF
TGTGCCAGTAGTATCCGGGATGGTACAGGGATATTTGAGAACACTGAAGCTTTCTTT